Below, 28 T cell receptor beta chains from the same sample are listed, as sequenced in a study of T cell clonotyping in hematopoietic cell transplantation. The sample's time point: recipient sample about 28 days before transplant, after cytoreduction. The data were produced by immunoSEQ multiplex PCR, yet TCRdb's version contains in-frame clones alone and is incomplete. The data show 20,000 to 30,000 clones, approximately 80% seen once. The source was peripheral blood mononuclear cells, collected before stem cell transplant. The receptor source for this set is a woman aged 55-69 years with acute myeloid leukemia. Some clones in this sample may be carry-over from other donors' samples.

The chain employs TRBV6-6 and TRBJ1-2; TRBD1 agrees at 9 bases. The trim removed 10 bases at V and 4 bases at J, leaving 16 bases unmatched. This CDR3 is built from 16 residues. Germline CDR1 reads MNHNY; CDR2 reads SVGAGI (reference sequence). In DNA, the CDR3 is TGTGCCACCGAGCCCCCCGCCGGGACAGGGACCTATGGCTACACCTTC. Protein product: CATEPPAGTGTYGYTF.

The chain employs TRBV6-5 and TRBJ2-7, with 7 bases matching TRBD2. Germline loops: CDR1 MNHEY, CDR2 SVGAGI. With 0 bases clipped from V and 2 bases from J, the junction kept 4 bases outside the gene matches. The CDR3 has 15 residues. Here the CDR3 reads CASSYSGTTPYEQYF. DNA for the CDR3: TGTGCCAGCAGTTACTCGGGGACTACCCCCTACGAGCAGTACTTC.

This chain connects TRBV6-5 to TRBJ1-2, with TRBD1 identical over 9 bases. Losses at the gene ends were 4 bases for V and 4 bases for J; bases not matched to a gene: 10. The CDR3 spans 16 residues. Germline CDR1 MNHEY, CDR2 SVGAGI. CDR3 nucleotides: TGTGCCAGCAGTTCGCCCCGGGACAGGGCTCCCTATGGCTACACCTTC. Translation: CASSSPRDRAPYGYTF.

This clone has a single count. This rearrangement joins TRBV29-1 to TRBJ1-2; 12 bases line up with TRBD1. This CDR3 contains 15 residues. Germline V gene sequence: CDR1 SQVTM, CDR2 ANQGSEA. V lost 4 bases to trimming and J lost 3 bases; unmatched junction nucleotides: 6. The CDR3 DNA reads TGCAGCGTTGGGGGACAGGGGGCGCAGGACTATGGCTACACCTTC. Protein: CSVGGQGAQDYGYTF.

The rearrangement uses TRBV11-2 and TRBJ2-5, with no clear D. Germline CDR1 reads SGHAT; CDR2 reads FQNNGV. Deletions cut 1 base from V and 1 base from J, with 4 bases between. The CDR3 is 13 amino acids. The CDR3 is CASSLAVQETQYF. CDR3 in DNA: TGTGCCAGCAGCTTAGCAGTCCAAGAGACCCAGTACTTC.

The J gene is TRBJ1-1, the V gene TRBV28; D not resolved. The CDR3 extends over 13 amino acids. V was cut by 2 bases and J by 1 base, with 5 bases left in between. The germline CDR1 and CDR2 sequences are MDHEN and SYDVKM. CDR3 residues: CASSLGQNTEAFF. In DNA, the CDR3 is TGTGCCAGCAGTTTAGGGCAGAACACTGAAGCTTTCTTT.

This chain links TRBV29-1 with TRBJ1-1, with D possibly TRBD1 on 5 matching bases. Looked up from germline, CDR1 is SQVTM and CDR2 is ANQGSEA. Trimming removed 3 bases at V and 3 bases at J, with 17 bases between. This CDR3 spans 15 amino acids. The CDR3 DNA follows: TGCAGCGTTGATGTTGGGGGTTGGGGAGACACTGAAGCTTTCTTT. Translated: CSVDVGGWGDTEAFF.

The chain is built from TRBV6-5 and TRBJ2-2, with a weak D call TRBD1 (6 bases). The CDR3 has 15 residues. From germline, CDR1 is MNHEY and CDR2 SVGAGI. V lost 5 bases and J 3 bases, leaving 13 bases between the germline ends. CDR3 in amino acids: CASSPSDSYTGELFF. DNA of the CDR3: TGTGCCAGCAGTCCCTCGGACAGCTACACCGGGGAGCTGTTTTTT.

The chain joins TRBV28 to TRBJ2-7; D is possibly TRBD2 (5 bases). The CDR3 covers 15 residues. CDR1 is MDHEN, CDR2 SYDVKM, per germline. The germline V and J ends were trimmed by 1 base and 0 bases, with 10 bases remaining between them. CDR3 loop: CASSLFGEFSYEQYF. CDR3 bases: TGTGCCAGCAGTTTATTCGGGGAGTTCTCCTACGAGCAGTACTTC.

The table lists this clone with a count of one. This chain uses TRBV6-6 with TRBJ1-3; D might be TRBD1 (5 bases). Trimming stripped 4 bases from V and 10 bases from J, with 8 bases between. This CDR3 spans 11 amino acids. Germline CDR1 and CDR2: MNHNY and SVGAGI (reference sequence). CDR3 in amino acids: CASSSEGTIYF. CDR3 nucleotide sequence: TGTGCCAGCAGTTCTGAGGGGACCATATATTTT.

This clone was found a few times. This chain connects TRBV11-3 to TRBJ2-3, with D perhaps matching TRBD1 or TRBD2 (5 bases each). Germline-derived CDR1 and CDR2 are SGHNT and YENEEA. This CDR3 is 14 amino acids long. Trimming shortened V by 3 bases and J by 5 bases, and 12 bases separated the two germline ends. The DNA for the CDR3 is TGTGCCAGCAGCTTCGTCGGGGCGGGAGATACGCAGTATTTT. Translated: CASSFVGAGDTQYF.

This clone has just a few counts. The chain couples TRBV4-1 to TRBJ1-5; D uncertain. V lost 5 bases to trimming and J lost 2 bases, with 4 bases between them. This CDR3 spans 12 amino acids. The germline gives CDR1 MGHRA, CDR2 YSYEKL. The CDR3 protein is CASSGRNQPQHF. The CDR3 coding sequence is TGCGCCAGCAGCGGCCGCAATCAGCCCCAGCATTTT.

This clone was observed a handful of times. V and J are TRBV2 and TRBJ2-2, with 9 nucleotides matching TRBD2. The CDR3 contains 14 residues. The V gene end was trimmed by 11 bases and the J gene end by 4 bases; junction bases not matched to a gene: 8. CDR1 SNHLY and CDR2 FYNNEI come from the germline V gene. The DNA for the CDR3 is TGTGCCGGGATTCGGCGGGGGGGCACCGGGGAGCTGTTTTTT. This codes for CAGIRRGGTGELFF. The complete variable domain, with remaining parts taken from reference TRBV2 and TRBJ2-2, reads EPEVTQTPSHQVTQMGQEVILRCVPISNHLYFYWYRQILGQKVEFLVSFYNNEISEKSEIFDDQFSVERPDGSNFTLKIRSTKLEDSAMYFCAGIRRGGTGELFFGEGSRLTVL.

The chain has TRBV5-4 and TRBJ2-1; a possible D gene is TRBD1 (6 bases). Germline CDR1 is SGHNT and CDR2 is YYREEE (reference sequence). Trimming removed 9 bases at V and 9 bases at J, with 19 bases between. This CDR3 region has 13 residues. The CDR3 reads CATTKRQAVEQFF. CDR3 nucleotide sequence: TGTGCCACCACGAAACGACAGGCCGTTGAGCAGTTCTTC.

The rearrangement joins TRBV7-2 to TRBJ2-1, with 9 bases identical to TRBD1. Per the germline V gene, CDR1 is SGHTA and CDR2 is FQGNSA. Trimming cost V 7 bases and J 6 bases; bases outside gene matches: 16. This CDR3 has 17 residues. CDR3 nucleotides: TGTGCCAGCACCAAAACCTTCCCGGGACAGGGATTCAATGAGCAGTTCTTC. Translation gives CASTKTFPGQGFNEQFF.

The rearrangement uses TRBV6-6 and TRBJ2-2, with D perhaps matching TRBD1 or TRBD2 (5 bases each). The CDR3 totals 15 residues. V was clipped by 5 bases and J by 9 bases, with 19 bases between them. Germline CDR1 is MNHNY and CDR2 is SVGAGI (reference sequence). The CDR3: CASSPGTLGERELFF. In DNA, the CDR3 is TGTGCCAGCAGTCCAGGGACGCTGGGGGAGAGGGAGCTGTTTTTT.

The CDR3 here is CASSLLAGTQYF. CDR3 coding DNA: TGTGCCAGCAGCCTACTAGCCGGTACGCAGTATTTT. The chain is built from TRBV7-9 and TRBJ2-3, with D tentatively TRBD2 (6 bases). The germline V gene has CDR1 SEHNR and CDR2 FQNEAQ (reference sequence). There are 12 residues in the CDR3. The ends were cut back, 5 bases at V and 8 bases at J, with 11 bases in the middle.

Only a few counts were recorded for this clone. The J gene is TRBJ2-1, the V gene TRBV11-2; maybe TRBD1 (5 bases). Between the trimmed V and J ends, which lost 1 base and 15 bases, there was a span of 19 bases. Germline V CDR1 and CDR2: SGHAT, FQNNGV. The CDR3 totals 14 residues. CDR3 region: CASSLGAGNAPGFF. The CDR3, as DNA: TGTGCCAGCAGCTTAGGGGCAGGGAACGCTCCGGGGTTCTTC.

The V call is TRBV6-5, the J call TRBJ2-7, with TRBD1 identical over 12 bases. The germline V gene encodes CDR1 MNHEY and CDR2 SVGAGI. V dropped 6 bases and J dropped 7; count of bases not matched to a gene: 10. The CDR3 has 15 residues. The CDR3 DNA is TGTGCCAGCAGCCCGGGACAGGGGGCGCTCGGGGAGCAGTACTTC. Amino acid sequence: CASSPGQGALGEQYF.

The CDR3 DNA reads as TGTGCCAGTCTCGGGACAGACACCTACGAGCAGTACTTC. It encodes CASLGTDTYEQYF. The V gene is TRBV19, the J gene TRBJ2-7; 7 bases line up with TRBD1. Looked up from germline, CDR1 is LNHDA and CDR2 is SQIVND (reference sequence). This CDR3 has 13 residues. With 8 bases clipped from V and 2 bases from J, the junction kept 6 bases outside the gene matches.

This chain joins TRBV6-5 and TRBJ2-7; 10 bases match TRBD1. The CDR3 spans 14 residues. The junction had 6 bases not matched to a gene; V was cut back by 8 bases and J by 2 bases. Germline lookup yields CDR1 MNHEY and CDR2 SVGAGI. In nucleotides, the CDR3 is TGTGCCAGCCAATTCGGACAGGGGGCCTACGAGCAGTACTTC. Protein sequence: CASQFGQGAYEQYF.

The rearrangement uses TRBV5-1 and TRBJ2-7; D ambiguous. V was clipped by 0 bases and J by 3 bases, with 10 bases between them. This CDR3 spans 14 amino acids. Germline-derived CDR1 and CDR2 are SGHRS and YFSETQ. In DNA, the CDR3 is TGCGCCAGCAGCTTGGTTGGCACCCTCTACGAGCAGTACTTC. This gives the protein CASSLVGTLYEQYF.

The gene calls are TRBV29-1 and TRBJ2-5; no firm D call. Germline lookup yields CDR1 SQVTM and CDR2 ANQGSEA. V dropped 0 bases and J dropped 3 bases, with 11 bases sitting between them. This CDR3 region has 14 residues. The CDR3 here is CSVEDRWGKETQYF. DNA for the CDR3: TGCAGCGTTGAAGATCGTTGGGGAAAAGAGACCCAGTACTTC.

This clone was seen once. V usage is TRBV19 and J usage is TRBJ2-7, with 9 bases aligning to TRBD1. The CDR3 has 14 residues. Losses at the gene ends were 5 bases for V and 3 bases for J; bases not matched to a gene: 5. CDR1 LNHDA and CDR2 SQIVND come from the germline V gene (reference sequence). The CDR3 DNA is TGTGCCAGTAGTCCCGACAGGGGGTTCTACGAGCAGTACTTC. Its protein product is CASSPDRGFYEQYF.

V gene TRBV27 combines with J gene TRBJ1-3; no firm D call. V lost 6 bases to trimming and J lost 0 bases, with 9 bases between them. The CDR3 is 14 amino acids. From germline, CDR1 is MNHEY and CDR2 SMNVEV (reference sequence). The DNA of the CDR3 is TGTGCCAGCAGCATGACCTACTCTGGAAACACCATATATTTT. As protein: CASSMTYSGNTIYF.

This rearrangement joins TRBV4-1 to TRBJ2-7; D is unresolved. CDR3 length: 13 amino acids. V shed 0 bases and J shed 4 bases, with 7 bases lying between them. From germline, CDR1 is MGHRA and CDR2 YSYEKL. CDR3 DNA sequence: TGCGCCAGCAGCCAAGACCGCGAATACGAGCAGTACTTC. Translating gives CASSQDREYEQYF.

There are a few counts of this clone. The chain employs TRBV10-3 and TRBJ1-2; TRBD1 might be the D (5 bases). The CDR3 loop spans 12 amino acids. The V and J ends lost 6 bases and 7 bases respectively, with 12 bases between them. Germline loops: CDR1 ENHRY, CDR2 SYGVKD. CDR3 sequence reads: CAISPDNSGYTF. For the CDR3, the DNA is TGTGCCATCAGCCCGGACAACAGTGGCTACACCTTC.

The chain uses TRBV2 and TRBJ2-2, with TRBD2 matching 14 bases. The CDR3 runs to 15 residues. V was clipped by 6 bases and J by 6 bases; unmatched bases: 3. Germline CDR1 is SNHLY and CDR2 is FYNNEI. The CDR3 is CASRGTSGSAGELFF. The CDR3 DNA is TGTGCCAGCAGGGGGACTAGCGGGAGCGCCGGGGAGCTGTTTTTT.